A selection of T cell receptor beta chains follows, all from one sample in a study of blood T cell repertoires in COVID-19. Profiling relied on immunoSEQ multiplex PCR, and the TCRdb table lists in-frame clones only, not all of them. The repertoire holds about 440,000 clones, with 85% to 90% as singletons. Sequencing was performed on peripheral blood. The receptors stem from a woman aged 25 to 39 with acute or convalescent COVID-19. CDR3s include the opening cysteine and the closing phenylalanine or tryptophan. The D gene is left open where the match is weak. Rows give clone size only sometimes, using once, few, many, or a class for an expanded clone.

V gene,clone size,J gene,D gene,CDR3 DNA,CDR3 protein
TRBV29-1,NA,TRBJ1-2,NA,TGCAGCGTTGAAGGGGCCCATGGCTACACCTTC,CSVEGAHGYTF
TRBV14,NA,TRBJ2-3,TRBD2,TGTGCCAGCAGCTTACTAGCGCTCCCCCCCACAGATACGCAGTATTTT,CASSLLALPPTDTQYF
TRBV30,once,TRBJ2-1,TRBD1,TGTGCCTGGAGTGCAAACAGGGGAGTCGAGCAGTTCTTC,CAWSANRGVEQFF
TRBV18,NA,TRBJ1-4,NA,TGTGCCAGCTCACCTACTAAGGAGGAAAAACTGTTTTTT,CASSPTKEEKLFF
TRBV18,many,TRBJ2-3,TRBD2,TGTGCCAGCTCTCCTCAGACTAGCGGGGCGTACACAGATACGCAGTATTTT,CASSPQTSGAYTDTQYF
TRBV18,NA,TRBJ2-7,NA,TGTGCCAGCTCACCACCCTCCCCGAGCTCCTACGAGCAGTACTTC,CASSPPSPSSYEQYF
TRBV7-9,NA,TRBJ2-5,TRBD2,TGTGCCAGCAGCCCTAAACCGGGACTAGCGGAAGAGACCCAGTACTTC,CASSPKPGLAEETQYF
TRBV10-3,NA,TRBJ1-2,TRBD1,TGTGCCATCAGGTCGGGACAGGGGTTAGACTATGGCTACACCTTC,CAIRSGQGLDYGYTF
TRBV11-2,NA,TRBJ2-3,NA,TGTGCCAGCGGAACTACTCCCACAGATACGCAGTATTTT,CASGTTPTDTQYF
TRBV18,NA,TRBJ2-4,NA,TGTGCCAGCTCACCACCGTCTGTAGCCAAAAACATTCAGTACTTC,CASSPPSVAKNIQYF
TRBV7-9,NA,TRBJ2-7,NA,TGTGCCAGCAGCTTAGCCGGGTCCGGCTACGAGCAGTACTTC,CASSLAGSGYEQYF
TRBV4-1,once,TRBJ2-1,TRBD2,TGCGCCAGCAGCCAAGAGGCCAGCGGGGGGGCGGTGGGGCAGTTCTTC,CASSQEASGGAVGQFF
TRBV5-1,NA,TRBJ2-1,TRBD2,TGCGCCAGCAGCTTCTGGGCGGGGGACGACAATGAGCAGTTCTTC,CASSFWAGDDNEQFF
TRBV6-5,NA,TRBJ1-5,TRBD1,TGTGCCAGCAGTTCTACAGGGGGGAATCAGCCCCAGCATTTT,CASSSTGGNQPQHF
TRBV19,NA,TRBJ2-3,NA,TGTGCCAGTAGTCTCACATGGGCGAGCACAGATACGCAGTATTTT,CASSLTWASTDTQYF
TRBV19,NA,TRBJ1-1,NA,TGTGCCAGTAGTATCGGCAGGCTCGAAGCTTTCTTT,CASSIGRLEAFF